This record covers a single TCR beta chain. This sample stems from a study of blood T cell repertoires in COVID-19. The wider study: Samples of COVID-19 (acute and convalescent) were obtained from the United States, Italy and Spain. The analysed material was cDNA or gDNA that came from T cells, B-cell-depleted T cells, or PBMCs.

J lost 10 bases, V lost 0 bases, and 11 bases had no gene match. CDR1 is LGHNA and CDR2 is YSLEER in the germline V gene. This CDR3 comprises 16 residues. Original methodology: Reference gene primer amplification in the assay estimated nucleated cell counts. TCRdb's copy holds only in-frame clones and misses some; the assay was immunoSEQ multiplex PCR. Clone size and V and J calls were adopted from that table, with D and trimming inferred from the DNA. The sample has 250,000 to 300,000 clones; 88% are singletons. Specimen: peripheral blood. This receptor was identified in a woman in her 40s who had recovered from COVID-19. J is TRBJ1-4 and V is TRBV4-3; 7 bases are a match to TRBD1. Here the CDR3 reads CASSQDLEGAWGKLFF. In DNA form, the CDR3 reads TGCGCCAGCAGCCAAGATCTGGAGGGGGCGTGGGGAAAACTGTTTTTT.